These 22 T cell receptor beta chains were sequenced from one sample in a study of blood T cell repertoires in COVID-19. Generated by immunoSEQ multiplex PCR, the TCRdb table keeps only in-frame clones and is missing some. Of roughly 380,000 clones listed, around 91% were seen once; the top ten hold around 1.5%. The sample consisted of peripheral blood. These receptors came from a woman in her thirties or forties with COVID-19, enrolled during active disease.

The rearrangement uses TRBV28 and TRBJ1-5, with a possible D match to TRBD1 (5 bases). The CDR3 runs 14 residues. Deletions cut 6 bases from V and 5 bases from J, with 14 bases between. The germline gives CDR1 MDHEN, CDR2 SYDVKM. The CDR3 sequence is CASSRQGRYQPQHF. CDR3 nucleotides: TGTGCCAGCAGCAGGCAGGGCCGATATCAGCCCCAGCATTTT.

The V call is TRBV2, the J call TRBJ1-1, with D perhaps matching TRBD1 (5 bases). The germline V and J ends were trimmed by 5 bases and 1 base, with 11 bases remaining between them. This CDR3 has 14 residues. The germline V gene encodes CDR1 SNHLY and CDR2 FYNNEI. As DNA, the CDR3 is TGTGCCAGCAGTCGAGACAGAAGGAACACTGAAGCTTTCTTT. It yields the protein CASSRDRRNTEAFF.

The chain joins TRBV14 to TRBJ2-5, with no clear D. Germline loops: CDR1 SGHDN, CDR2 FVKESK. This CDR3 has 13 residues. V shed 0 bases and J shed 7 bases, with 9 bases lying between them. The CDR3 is CASSQDTIGTQYF. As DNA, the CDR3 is TGTGCCAGCAGCCAAGACACTATAGGGACCCAGTACTTC.

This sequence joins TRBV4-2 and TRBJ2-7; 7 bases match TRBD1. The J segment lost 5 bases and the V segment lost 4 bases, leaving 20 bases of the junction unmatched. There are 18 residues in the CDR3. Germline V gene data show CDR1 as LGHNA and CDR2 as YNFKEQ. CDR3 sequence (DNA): TGTGCCAGCAGCCCGTTGACTGTGTCTGTAACCCAGGGGGACGAGCAGTACTTC. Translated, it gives CASSPLTVSVTQGDEQYF.

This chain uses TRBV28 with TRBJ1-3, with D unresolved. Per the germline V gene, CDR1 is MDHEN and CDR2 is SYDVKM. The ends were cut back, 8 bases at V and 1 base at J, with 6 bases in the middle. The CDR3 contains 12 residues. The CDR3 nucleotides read TGTGCCAGCCGGGAATCTGGAAACACCATATATTTT. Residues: CASRESGNTIYF.

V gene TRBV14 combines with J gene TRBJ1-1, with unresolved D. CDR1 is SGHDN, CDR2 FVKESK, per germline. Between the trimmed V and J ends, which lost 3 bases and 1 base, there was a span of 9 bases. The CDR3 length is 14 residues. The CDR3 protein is CASSHSPGNTEAFF. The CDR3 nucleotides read TGTGCCAGCAGCCATTCACCAGGGAACACTGAAGCTTTCTTT.

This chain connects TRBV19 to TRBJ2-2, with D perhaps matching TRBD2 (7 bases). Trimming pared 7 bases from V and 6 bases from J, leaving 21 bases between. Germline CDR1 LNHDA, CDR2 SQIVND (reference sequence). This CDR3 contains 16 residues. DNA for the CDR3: TGTGCCAGTATTGAGATTGGGGGGGCCCGCGCCGGGGAGCTGTTTTTT. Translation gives CASIEIGGARAGELFF.

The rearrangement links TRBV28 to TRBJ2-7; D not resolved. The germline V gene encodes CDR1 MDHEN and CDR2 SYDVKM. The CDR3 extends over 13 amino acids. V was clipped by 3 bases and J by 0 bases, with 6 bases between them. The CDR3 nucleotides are TGTGCCAGCAGTTTGGAGAGCTCCTACGAGCAGTACTTC. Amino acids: CASSLESSYEQYF.

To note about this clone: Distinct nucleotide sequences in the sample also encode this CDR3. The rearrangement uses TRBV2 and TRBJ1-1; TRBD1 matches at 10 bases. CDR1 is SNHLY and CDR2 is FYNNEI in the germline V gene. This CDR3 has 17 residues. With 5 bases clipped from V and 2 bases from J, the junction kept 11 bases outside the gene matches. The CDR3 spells CASSPGTGVDLNTEAFF. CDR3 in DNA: TGTGCCAGCAGTCCCGGGACAGGGGTGGACCTTAACACTGAAGCTTTCTTT.

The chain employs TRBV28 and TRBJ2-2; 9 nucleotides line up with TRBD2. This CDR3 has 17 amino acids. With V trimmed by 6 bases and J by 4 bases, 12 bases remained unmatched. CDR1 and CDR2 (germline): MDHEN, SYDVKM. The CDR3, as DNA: TGTGCCAGCAGCCCGGATAGCGGGACTAGCCGCACCGGGGAGCTGTTTTTT. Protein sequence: CASSPDSGTSRTGELFF.

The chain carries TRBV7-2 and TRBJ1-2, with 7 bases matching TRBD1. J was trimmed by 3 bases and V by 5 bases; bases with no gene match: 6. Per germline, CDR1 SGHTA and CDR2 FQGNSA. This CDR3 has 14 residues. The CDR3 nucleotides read TGTGCCAGCAGCGACCGGGACAGATACTATGGCTACACCTTC. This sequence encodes CASSDRDRYYGYTF.

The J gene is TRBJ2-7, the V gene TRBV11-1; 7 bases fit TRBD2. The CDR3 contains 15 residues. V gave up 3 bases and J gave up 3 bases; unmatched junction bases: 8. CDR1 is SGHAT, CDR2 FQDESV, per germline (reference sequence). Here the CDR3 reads CASSFYREVNYEQYF. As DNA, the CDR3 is TGTGCCAGCAGCTTTTACCGGGAGGTTAACTACGAGCAGTACTTC.

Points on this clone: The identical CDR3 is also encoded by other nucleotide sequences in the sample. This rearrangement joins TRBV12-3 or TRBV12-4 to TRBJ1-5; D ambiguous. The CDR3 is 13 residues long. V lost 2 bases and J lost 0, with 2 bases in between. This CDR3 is CASSLYSNQPQHF. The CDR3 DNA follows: TGTGCCAGCAGTTTATATAGCAATCAGCCCCAGCATTTT.

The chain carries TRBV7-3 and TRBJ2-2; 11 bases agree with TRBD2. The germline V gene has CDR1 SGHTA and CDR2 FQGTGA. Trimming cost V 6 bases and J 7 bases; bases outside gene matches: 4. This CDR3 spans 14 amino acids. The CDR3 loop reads CASSTSGGVGELFF. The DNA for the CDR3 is TGTGCCAGCAGTACTAGCGGGGGTGTCGGGGAGCTGTTTTTT.

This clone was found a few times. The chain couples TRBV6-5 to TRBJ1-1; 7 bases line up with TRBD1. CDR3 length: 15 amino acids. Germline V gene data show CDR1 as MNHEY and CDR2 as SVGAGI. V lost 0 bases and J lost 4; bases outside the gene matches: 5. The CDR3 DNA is TGTGCCAGCAGTTACTCCGACAGGGTGGGCACTGAAGCTTTCTTT. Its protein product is CASSYSDRVGTEAFF.

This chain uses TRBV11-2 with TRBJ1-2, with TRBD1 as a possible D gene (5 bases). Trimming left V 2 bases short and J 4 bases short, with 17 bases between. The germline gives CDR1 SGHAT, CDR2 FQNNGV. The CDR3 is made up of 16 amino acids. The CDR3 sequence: CASSLLGRDRTYGYTF. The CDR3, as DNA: TGTGCCAGCAGCTTACTGGGCAGGGATAGGACCTATGGCTACACCTTC.

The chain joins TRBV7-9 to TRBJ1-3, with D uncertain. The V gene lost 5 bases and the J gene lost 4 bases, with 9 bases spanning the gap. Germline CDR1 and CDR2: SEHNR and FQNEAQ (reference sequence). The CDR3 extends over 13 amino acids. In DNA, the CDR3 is TGTGCCAGCAGCCCCACGGGGGGAAACACCATATATTTT. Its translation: CASSPTGGNTIYF.

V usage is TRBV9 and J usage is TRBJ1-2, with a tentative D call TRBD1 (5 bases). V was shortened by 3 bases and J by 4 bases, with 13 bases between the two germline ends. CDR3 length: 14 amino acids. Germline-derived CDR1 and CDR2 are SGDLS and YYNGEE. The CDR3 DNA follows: TGTGCCAGCAGCGCACCGCAGGGTACCTATGGCTACACCTTC. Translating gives CASSAPQGTYGYTF.

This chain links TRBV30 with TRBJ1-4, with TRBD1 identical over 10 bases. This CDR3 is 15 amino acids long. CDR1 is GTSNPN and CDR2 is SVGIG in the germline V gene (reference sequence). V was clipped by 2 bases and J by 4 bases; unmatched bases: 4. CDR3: CAWSPGQGYNEKLFF. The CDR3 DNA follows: TGTGCCTGGAGTCCGGGACAGGGGTATAATGAAAAACTGTTTTTT.

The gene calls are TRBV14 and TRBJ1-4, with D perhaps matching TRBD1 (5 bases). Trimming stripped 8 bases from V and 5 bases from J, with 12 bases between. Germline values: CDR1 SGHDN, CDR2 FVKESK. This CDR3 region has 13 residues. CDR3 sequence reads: CASSYRPNEKLFF. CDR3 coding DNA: TGTGCCAGCTCGTACAGGCCCAATGAAAAACTGTTTTTT.

CDR3 in amino acids: CASSATLTENDYEQYF. CDR3 bases: TGTGCCAGTAGTGCAACGTTGACAGAGAACGACTACGAGCAGTACTTC. The chain recombines TRBV19 with TRBJ2-7, with D possibly being TRBD1 (5 bases). Trimming removed 5 bases at V and 3 bases at J, with 20 bases between. There are 16 residues in the CDR3. CDR1 is LNHDA, CDR2 SQIVND, per germline (reference sequence).

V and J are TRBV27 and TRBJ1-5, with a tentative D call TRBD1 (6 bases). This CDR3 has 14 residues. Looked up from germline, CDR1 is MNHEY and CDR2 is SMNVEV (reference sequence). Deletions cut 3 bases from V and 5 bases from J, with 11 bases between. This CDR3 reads CASSLFPGDQPQHF. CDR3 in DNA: TGTGCCAGCAGTTTGTTCCCAGGGGATCAGCCCCAGCATTTT.